The source of this TCR beta chain is a study of blood T cell repertoires in COVID-19. Study context: Nucleic acid was either cDNA or gDNA, and it came from T cells, B-cell-depleted T cells, or PBMCs.

Here immunoSEQ multiplex PCR was the method, and the copy in TCRdb shows in-frame clones only, minus some. The table lists hundreds of thousands of clones, more than 75% of them singletons, with around 8% in the top ten. Source material: peripheral blood. This sequence originates from a woman in her forties or fifties who had recovered from COVID-19.

The CDR3 loop reads CASSPFSGTEITSNGYTF. The CDR3 bases are TGTGCCAGCAGCCCATTTTCGGGGACAGAGATCACCTCCAATGGCTACACCTTC. The rearrangement uses TRBV7-9 and TRBJ1-2; 7 bases align to TRBD1. CDR1 SEHNR and CDR2 FQNEAQ come from the germline V gene (reference sequence). The CDR3 covers 18 residues. Losses at the gene ends were 5 bases for V and 6 bases for J; bases not matched to a gene: 21. Combining the CDR3 with reference TRBV7-9 and TRBJ1-2 gives the whole variable domain DTGVSQNPRHKITKRGQNVTFRCDPISEHNRLYWYRQTLGQGPEFLTYFQNEAQLEKSRLLSDRFSAERPKGSFSTLEIQRTEQGDSAMYLCASSPFSGTEITSNGYTFGSGTRLTVV.